Shown below are 25 T cell receptor beta chains from a single sample sequenced in a study of cytomegalovirus exposure and HLA in healthy donors. Primers: 60 Vbeta forward and 13 Jbeta reverse. The data were produced by immunoSEQ multiplex PCR, yet TCRdb's version contains in-frame clones alone and is incomplete. The sample yields about 140,000 clones, over 65% seen once. What was sequenced was PBMCs. The receptor set was obtained from a young woman in good health and CMV-seronegative.

The gene calls are TRBV27 and TRBJ2-1; 14 nucleotides line up with TRBD2. The junction had 12 bases not matched to a gene; V was cut back by 3 bases and J by 8 bases. Looked up from germline, CDR1 is MNHEY and CDR2 is SMNVEV (reference sequence). The CDR3 length is 18 residues. CDR3 nucleotides: TGTGCCAGCAGTTTTAGGGCGAGACTAGCGGGGGGGCCAGATGAGCAGTTCTTC. Protein: CASSFRARLAGGPDEQFF.

The CDR3 sequence: CASSQDVTNGELFF. In DNA, the CDR3 is TGTGCCAGCAGCCAAGATGTGACAAACGGGGAGCTGTTTTTT. The V call is TRBV4-2, the J call TRBJ2-2; D remains ambiguous. There are 14 residues in the CDR3. Germline V CDR1 and CDR2: LGHNA, YNFKEQ. Trimming took off 0 bases at V and 7 bases at J, with 9 bases between the two ends.

The chain joins TRBV5-1 to TRBJ1-5; tentatively, D is TRBD1 (5 bases). Germline V gene sequence: CDR1 SGHRS, CDR2 YFSETQ. V was pared by 0 bases and J by 5 bases, with 9 bases between. The CDR3 has 14 residues. The CDR3: CASSLGTTDQPQHF. The CDR3 DNA sequence: TGCGCCAGCAGCTTGGGGACAACCGATCAGCCCCAGCATTTT. The whole variable domain, remainder taken from reference TRBV5-1 and TRBJ1-5, is KAGVTQTPRYLIKTRGQQVTLSCSPISGHRSVSWYQQTPGQGLQFLFEYFSETQRNKGNFPGRFSGRQFSNSRSEMNVSTLELGDSALYLCASSLGTTDQPQHFGDGTRLSIL.

The rearrangement uses TRBV27 and TRBJ2-7, with 9 positions matching TRBD2. V dropped 1 base and J dropped 4; count of bases not matched to a gene: 5. The length of the CDR3 is 15 residues. Germline CDR1 and CDR2: MNHEY and SMNVEV (reference sequence). The CDR3 spells CASSLWASGVYEQYF. CDR3 sequence (DNA): TGTGCCAGCAGTTTATGGGCTAGCGGGGTGTACGAGCAGTACTTC.

CDR3 in DNA: TGCGCCAGCAGACAGGGCGTGAACACCGGGGAGCTGTTTTTT. Protein sequence: CASRQGVNTGELFF. The genes are TRBV5-1 and TRBJ2-2; TRBD1 is a possible D gene (6 bases). CDR1 is SGHRS and CDR2 is YFSETQ in the germline V gene. Trimming cost V 5 bases and J 1 base, with 9 bases left between them. The CDR3 sequence is 14 residues long.

This sequence joins TRBV27 and TRBJ2-7; tentative D call: TRBD2 (7 bases). CDR3 length: 15 residues. V was trimmed by 1 base and J by 3 bases, leaving 13 bases between them. The V gene's germline CDR1 is MNHEY and CDR2 SMNVEV (reference sequence). The CDR3 is CASSLLVGGDYEQYF. CDR3 in DNA: TGTGCCAGCAGTTTATTAGTAGGGGGGGACTACGAGCAGTACTTC.

The chain couples TRBV6-1 to TRBJ1-6; D is possibly TRBD1 (6 bases). V lost 6 bases and J 10 bases, leaving 13 bases between the germline ends. Germline V gene sequence: CDR1 MNHNS, CDR2 SASEGT. This CDR3 has 13 amino acids. CDR3 amino acids: CASRRDIESPLHF. In DNA, the CDR3 is TGTGCCAGCAGAAGGGACATAGAGTCACCCCTCCACTTT.

This chain links TRBV5-1 with TRBJ2-3; D perhaps matches TRBD2 (6 bases). The CDR3 is made up of 14 amino acids. Germline-derived CDR1 and CDR2 are SGHRS and YFSETQ. Trimming pared 1 base from V and 0 bases from J, leaving 6 bases between. CDR3 region: CASSLSGSTDTQYF. The CDR3 DNA reads TGCGCCAGCAGCTTGAGCGGGAGCACAGATACGCAGTATTTT.

This clone showed up just once. CDR3 in amino acids: CASSPGDSYGEQYF. In DNA, the CDR3 is TGTGCCAGCAGTCCTGGGGACAGCTACGGGGAGCAGTACTTC. The V and J genes are TRBV6-1 and TRBJ2-5; 7 positions agree with TRBD1. This CDR3 has 14 residues. Germline V CDR1 and CDR2: MNHNS, SASEGT. J gave up 11 bases and V 5 bases, and 14 bases lay outside the gene matches.

This clone appeared once. The chain links TRBV7-9 to TRBJ2-5; a possible D gene is TRBD2 (6 bases). This CDR3 is 15 amino acids long. V shed 2 bases and J shed 7 bases, with 17 bases lying between them. Germline assignment: CDR1 SEHNR and CDR2 FQNEAQ (reference sequence). The CDR3 DNA sequence: TGTGCCAGCAGCTTATTTAACCCGGCCGGGGGGACCCAGTACTTC. Translated: CASSLFNPAGGTQYF.

The genes are TRBV5-4 and TRBJ2-2; D is possibly TRBD1 (6 bases). The CDR3 spans 15 residues. V lost 4 bases to trimming and J lost 1 base, with 11 bases between them. Germline V CDR1 and CDR2: SGHNT, YYREEE (reference sequence). In DNA form, the CDR3 reads TGTGCCAGCAGCACCCGACAGGTGAACACCGGGGAGCTGTTTTTT. Translated: CASSTRQVNTGELFF. Full variable domain (rest looked up from reference TRBV5-4 and TRBJ2-2): ETGVTQSPTHLIKTRGQQVTLRCSSQSGHNTVSWYQQALGQGPQFIFQYYREEENGRGNFPPRFSGLQFPNYSSELNVNALELDDSALYLCASSTRQVNTGELFFGEGSRLTVL.

This clone is medium-sized (0.01 to 0.1%). The chain links TRBV6-6 to TRBJ1-2, with 8 bases matching TRBD1. The germline V gene has CDR1 MNHNY and CDR2 SVGAGI (reference sequence). Trimming cost V 7 bases and J 5 bases; bases outside gene matches: 15. CDR3 size: 16 residues. This CDR3 reads CASTRILPGQVYGYTF. The CDR3 coding sequence is TGTGCCAGCACCAGGATACTGCCGGGACAGGTTTATGGCTACACCTTC.

V is TRBV18 and J is TRBJ1-6; D remains ambiguous. The CDR3 covers 13 residues. The germline V and J ends were trimmed by 2 bases and 14 bases, with 13 bases remaining between them. Germline-derived CDR1 and CDR2 are KGHSH and LQKENI. The CDR3 is CASSPGSNGALHF. The CDR3 nucleotides are TGTGCCAGCTCACCAGGGTCGAATGGAGCCCTCCACTTT.

This clone showed up just a few times. This chain links TRBV9 with TRBJ2-5; maybe TRBD2 (5 bases). The CDR3 consists of 15 residues. With 1 base removed from V and 2 bases from J, the gap between germline ends came to 12 bases. Germline V gene lookup returns CDR1 SGDLS and CDR2 YYNGEE. The CDR3 nucleotides read TGTGCCAGCAGCGTACAGGTAACGGGACAAGAGACCCAGTACTTC. It encodes CASSVQVTGQETQYF.

This sequence joins TRBV2 and TRBJ2-1; 10 bases line up with TRBD2. The V gene end was trimmed by 7 bases and the J gene end by 8 bases; junction bases not matched to a gene: 11. From germline, CDR1 is SNHLY and CDR2 FYNNEI. The CDR3 sequence is 15 residues long. CDR3 nucleotides: TGTGCCAGCACCCGCCTAGCGGGAGCCTTGGATGAGCAGTTCTTC. Amino acid sequence: CASTRLAGALDEQFF.

This clone appeared a few times. The chain couples TRBV28 to TRBJ1-4; TRBD1 aligns across 7 bases. CDR1 MDHEN and CDR2 SYDVKM come from the germline V gene. The CDR3 sequence is 16 residues long. Germline trimming cut 6 bases from V and 0 bases from J; bases unmatched to any gene: 7. CDR3 sequence: CASRPLGTATNEKLFF. DNA of the CDR3: TGTGCCAGCAGGCCTCTTGGGACAGCAACTAATGAAAAACTGTTTTTT.

This clone ranks as medium-sized (0.01 to 0.1%). The chain employs TRBV6-1 and TRBJ2-4, with a weak D call TRBD2 (6 bases). Germline CDR1 is MNHNS and CDR2 is SASEGT. The CDR3 totals 14 residues. V shed 3 bases and J shed 6 bases, with 12 bases lying between them. CDR3 nucleotides: TGTGCCAGCAGTGAGGGGGGAGAGGCAAACATTCAGTACTTC. Encoded protein: CASSEGGEANIQYF.

The rearrangement uses TRBV6-6 and TRBJ2-1; 8 nucleotides align to TRBD1. V trimming: 6 bases; J trimming: 4 bases; junction bases outside the gene matches: 8. This CDR3 is built from 15 residues. The V gene's germline CDR1 is MNHNY and CDR2 SVGAGI (reference sequence). The CDR3 reads CASSHTGTGYNEQFF. CDR3 coding DNA: TGTGCCAGCAGCCATACCGGGACAGGTTACAATGAGCAGTTCTTC.

The V and J genes are TRBV28 and TRBJ2-3; the D gene is possibly TRBD1 (5 bases). This CDR3 spans 16 amino acids. Between the trimmed V and J ends, which lost 4 bases and 1 base, there was a span of 15 bases. CDR1 MDHEN and CDR2 SYDVKM come from the germline V gene. Here the CDR3 reads CASSSSRAGGTDTQYF. As DNA, the CDR3 is TGTGCCAGCAGTTCCAGCAGGGCCGGAGGCACAGATACGCAGTATTTT.

The genes are TRBV13 and TRBJ2-3, with TRBD2 identical over 12 bases. V was pared by 6 bases and J by 8 bases, with 12 bases of the junction left unmatched. CDR1 and CDR2 from the germline V gene are PRHDT and FYEKMQ (reference sequence). The CDR3 spans 16 residues. In DNA form, the CDR3 reads TGTGCCAGCAGTTCACTAGCGGGAGGCCGGCGCGGTACGCAGTATTTT. Protein: CASSSLAGGRRGTQYF.

This chain uses TRBV6-5 with TRBJ1-2; 7 bases are shared with TRBD1. Germline CDR1 and CDR2: MNHEY and SVGAGI. This CDR3 has 13 amino acids. Trimming at V came to 1 base and at J to 7 bases, leaving 3 bases not matched to a gene. The CDR3 region is CASSYLQGGGYTF. The CDR3 bases are TGTGCCAGCAGTTACTTGCAGGGGGGTGGCTACACCTTC.

This chain connects TRBV5-1 to TRBJ1-6, with D unresolved. The CDR3 has 14 amino acids. Germline V gene data show CDR1 as SGHRS and CDR2 as YFSETQ. Trimming shortened V by 5 bases and J by 0 bases, and 6 bases separated the two germline ends. The CDR3 DNA is TGCGCCAGCAGGGGCAGCTCCTATAATTCACCCCTCCACTTT. Its translation: CASRGSSYNSPLHF.

V and J are TRBV11-2 and TRBJ2-5; 7 bases fit TRBD1. V was clipped by 3 bases and J by 4 bases; unmatched bases: 2. The germline gives CDR1 SGHAT, CDR2 FQNNGV. The CDR3 covers 13 residues. The CDR3, as DNA: TGTGCCAGCAGCTTTCACAGGGGAGAGACCCAGTACTTC. Amino acids: CASSFHRGETQYF.

The J gene is TRBJ2-7, the V gene TRBV7-2; TRBD1 agrees at 8 bases. Germline V lookup: CDR1 SGHTA, CDR2 FQGNSA. Unmatched junction bases numbered 6, after V lost 4 bases and J lost 4 bases. The CDR3 extends over 14 amino acids. CDR3 residues: CASSSDRAGYEQYF. CDR3 bases: TGTGCCAGCAGCTCGGACAGGGCCGGGTACGAGCAGTACTTC.

The chain employs TRBV7-9 and TRBJ1-4; no reliable D call. This CDR3 has 15 amino acids. CDR1 and CDR2 (germline): SEHNR, FQNEAQ (reference sequence). Between the trimmed V and J ends, which lost 2 bases and 3 bases, there was a span of 10 bases. In nucleotides, the CDR3 is TGTGCCAGCAGCTTAACGGGTGGTGCTAATGAAAAACTGTTTTTT. It yields the protein CASSLTGGANEKLFF.